The 20 T cell receptor beta chains in this list originate from one sample, sequenced in a study of graft-versus-host responses after intestinal transplantation listed by TCRdb under 2021. Their antigen targets remain unknown. Libraries were prepared through the immunoSEQ multiplex PCR assay. The table was pulled from immuneACCESS by TCRdb, which kept in-frame rearrangements only. Such tables lose some clones; where checked, under half of the loss comes from unresolved V genes, and the rest has no known cause. A total of 90,000 to 150,000 clones appear in this sample, 90% to 95% of them only once. The ten biggest clones cover over 0.1% of the sample. What this sample's time point label stands for: cells obtained before transplantation from donor or recipient. Sequences were derived from unstimulated CD4+ T cells sorted from spleen or lymph node cells, sampled before intestinal transplant. All receptors come from a human donor who received an intestinal transplant.

This sequence joins TRBV18 and TRBJ1-1, with D hard to call. The length of the CDR3 is 15 residues. Germline CDR1 is KGHSH and CDR2 is LQKENI. The V end lost 0 bases, the J end lost 4 bases, and 12 bases lay between the germline ends. The CDR3 protein is CASSPPGVRGTEAFF. CDR3 coding DNA: TGTGCCAGCTCACCACCGGGAGTCCGAGGCACTGAAGCTTTCTTT. The whole variable domain, filled in from reference TRBV18 and TRBJ1-1, reads NAGVMQNPRHLVRRRGQEARLRCSPMKGHSHVYWYRQLPEEGLKFMVYLQKENIIDESGMPKERFSAEFPKEGPSILRIQQVVRGDSAAYFCASSPPGVRGTEAFFGQGTRLTVV.

This sequence joins TRBV7-4 and TRBJ1-3, with 8 bases identical to TRBD1. Germline V lookup: CDR1 SGHVT, CDR2 SQSDAQ. V was pared by 3 bases and J by 0 bases, with 7 bases of the junction left unmatched. The length of the CDR3 is 17 residues. CDR3 bases: TGTGCCAGCAGCTTCCACAGGGGGGAGAACTCTGGAAACACCATATATTTT. Translating gives CASSFHRGENSGNTIYF.

The chain is built from TRBV7-6 and TRBJ1-1, with D perhaps matching TRBD1 (5 bases). The CDR3 totals 13 residues. The V gene lost 1 base and the J gene lost 5 bases, with 8 bases spanning the gap. Germline V gives CDR1 SGHVS, CDR2 FNYEAQ. The CDR3 nucleotides read TGTGCCAGCAGCTTAGAGGGACCGACTGAAGCTTTCTTT. Translating it yields CASSLEGPTEAFF.

The chain recombines TRBV6-1 with TRBJ2-1; D ambiguous. The germline V gene encodes CDR1 MNHNS and CDR2 SASEGT. V lost 2 bases and J 5 bases, leaving 13 bases between the germline ends. This CDR3 is built from 15 residues. The CDR3 DNA follows: TGTGCCAGCAGTGAATCCCCCAGGCTAGACAATGAGCAGTTCTTC. This sequence encodes CASSESPRLDNEQFF.

V usage is TRBV5-1 and J usage is TRBJ2-1, with TRBD2 matching over 11 bases. CDR1 is SGHRS and CDR2 is YFSETQ in the germline V gene. The CDR3 is 14 residues long. With V trimmed by 4 bases and J by 8 bases, 5 bases remained unmatched. CDR3 nucleotides: TGCGCCAGCAGCCGGGGGGGACTAGCGGATGAGCAGTTCTTC. Translation: CASSRGGLADEQFF. Filled out from reference TRBV5-1 and TRBJ2-1, the complete variable domain reads KAGVTQTPRYLIKTRGQQVTLSCSPISGHRSVSWYQQTPGQGLQFLFEYFSETQRNKGNFPGRFSGRQFSNSRSEMNVSTLELGDSALYLCASSRGGLADEQFFGPGTRLTVL.

The chain has TRBV5-1 and TRBJ2-7, with 10 bases aligning to TRBD2. Germline lookup yields CDR1 SGHRS and CDR2 YFSETQ. Trimming took 2 bases from V and 7 from J; bases not matched to a gene: 6. The CDR3 consists of 14 residues. The CDR3 is CASSFGSGRPEQYF. Here the CDR3 DNA reads TGCGCCAGCAGCTTCGGTAGCGGGAGGCCAGAGCAGTACTTC.

The chain links TRBV18 to TRBJ2-5, with 9 bases aligning to TRBD1. The CDR3 consists of 13 residues. With 5 bases clipped from V and 4 bases from J, the junction kept 2 bases outside the gene matches. CDR1 and CDR2 from the germline V gene are KGHSH and LQKENI. CDR3 sequence reads: CASSWDRVETQYF. In DNA form, the CDR3 reads TGTGCCAGCTCATGGGACAGGGTAGAGACCCAGTACTTC.

This chain joins TRBV18 and TRBJ2-2; no firm D call. CDR3 size: 16 residues. The germline CDR1 and CDR2 sequences are KGHSH and LQKENI. Trimming removed 2 bases at V and 6 bases at J, with 16 bases between. The CDR3 DNA is TGTGCCAGCTCACCAATCTCGGTCAGCAGCGCCGGGGAGCTGTTTTTT. It codes for CASSPISVSSAGELFF.

This chain connects TRBV7-3 to TRBJ1-1; a possible D gene is TRBD1 (6 bases). With 5 bases removed from V and 1 base from J, the gap between germline ends came to 8 bases. Germline V gene sequence: CDR1 SGHTA, CDR2 FQGTGA. This CDR3 comprises 13 residues. CDR3 residues: CASSQQGNTEAFF. For the CDR3, the DNA is TGTGCCAGCAGCCAACAGGGGAACACTGAAGCTTTCTTT.

V usage is TRBV27 and J usage is TRBJ2-1; D is unresolved. This CDR3 region has 11 residues. The V gene lost 6 bases and the J gene lost 5 bases, with 5 bases spanning the gap. Germline values: CDR1 MNHEY, CDR2 SMNVEV (reference sequence). The CDR3 nucleotides read TGTGCCAGCAGCGCAAACAATGAGCAGTTCTTC. Amino acids: CASSANNEQFF.

The rearrangement joins TRBV27 to TRBJ2-2, with D perhaps matching TRBD1 (6 bases). The V and J ends lost 8 bases and 1 base respectively, with 17 bases between them. Germline values: CDR1 MNHEY, CDR2 SMNVEV (reference sequence). The CDR3 has 16 amino acids. The CDR3 sequence is CASAQAGVLNTGELFF. The CDR3, as DNA: TGTGCCAGCGCGCAAGCAGGGGTCCTGAACACCGGGGAGCTGTTTTTT.

This clone was found a few times. The CDR3 nucleotides are TGTGCCAGCAGCTTAGTACAGGGACGGGACTATGGCTACACCTTC. Residues: CASSLVQGRDYGYTF. The rearrangement links TRBV7-2 to TRBJ1-2; weak D call: TRBD1 (6 bases). Trimming shortened V by 1 base and J by 3 bases, and 12 bases separated the two germline ends. Germline assignment: CDR1 SGHTA and CDR2 FQGNSA. The CDR3 consists of 15 residues. The complete variable domain, with remaining parts taken from reference TRBV7-2 and TRBJ1-2, reads GAGVSQSPSNKVTEKGKDVELRCDPISGHTALYWYRQSLGQGLEFLIYFQGNSAPDKSGLPSDRFSAERTGGSVSTLTIQRTQQEDSAVYLCASSLVQGRDYGYTFGSGTRLTVV.

CDR3 sequence (DNA): TGTGCCAGCAGTGTAGGCCGGGGACTAGCGGGACTAACCGGGGAGCTGTTTTTT. It encodes CASSVGRGLAGLTGELFF. This sequence joins TRBV6-1 and TRBJ2-2; 13 positions agree with TRBD2. From germline, CDR1 is MNHNS and CDR2 SASEGT. Losses at the gene ends were 4 bases for V and 5 bases for J; bases not matched to a gene: 10. The CDR3 runs 18 residues.

The genes are TRBV18 and TRBJ2-3; D unresolved. From germline, CDR1 is KGHSH and CDR2 LQKENI. V lost 2 bases and J 6 bases, leaving 18 bases between the germline ends. The CDR3 runs 16 residues. The CDR3 bases are TGTGCCAGCTCACCAGTGATTCGGCCCTCTCCCGATACGCAGTATTTT. It translates to CASSPVIRPSPDTQYF.

In regard to this clone: The junction shows a germline mismatch at one end, possibly a read error. The chain uses TRBV5-1 and TRBJ2-7, with D possibly being TRBD2 (6 bases). Germline CDR1 reads SGHRS; CDR2 reads YFSETQ. This CDR3 contains 14 residues. CDR3 sequence: CASAQMEGLSRRDF. The CDR3 DNA reads TGCGCCAGCGCTCAAATGGAGGGGCTCAGCCGGAGGGACTTC. Looking up the rest from reference TRBV5-1 and TRBJ2-7 gives the full variable domain: KAGVTQTPRYLIKTRGQQVTLSCSPISGHRSVSWYQQTPGQGLQFLFEYFSETQRNKGNFPGRFSGRQFSNSRSEMNVSTLELGDSALYLCASAQMEGLSRRDFGPGTRLTVT.

The chain combines TRBV28 with TRBJ2-3; TRBD1 matches 7 bases. This CDR3 comprises 15 residues. Germline CDR1 and CDR2: MDHEN and SYDVKM. J was trimmed by 6 bases and V by 5 bases; bases with no gene match: 11. The CDR3 coding sequence is TGTGCCAGCAGTCCGCGAGGACAGGCGCCTGATACGCAGTATTTT. It specifies CASSPRGQAPDTQYF.

The gene calls are TRBV5-1 and TRBJ1-1; D possibly corresponds to TRBD1 (5 bases). The CDR3 covers 14 residues. V gave up 2 bases and J gave up 0 bases, with 8 bases separating them. CDR1 is SGHRS, CDR2 YFSETQ, per germline. In DNA form, the CDR3 reads TGCGCCAGCAGCTTAGGGGACTTGAACACTGAAGCTTTCTTT. The encoded protein is CASSLGDLNTEAFF.

The chain uses TRBV18 and TRBJ1-2; tentatively, D is TRBD1 (6 bases). Germline CDR1 and CDR2: KGHSH and LQKENI. Trimming removed 4 bases from V and 1 base from J, with 13 bases in between. CDR3 length: 15 amino acids. The CDR3 here is CASSRTSQGNYGYTF. CDR3 nucleotide sequence: TGTGCCAGCTCACGTACCTCACAGGGTAACTATGGCTACACCTTC.

The V gene is TRBV7-7, the J gene TRBJ2-6; D remains ambiguous. Germline lookup yields CDR1 SSHAT and CDR2 FNYEAQ (reference sequence). This CDR3 has 14 amino acids. CDR3 region: CASPKEAGANVLTF. CDR3 DNA: TGTGCTAGCCCTAAGGAAGCTGGGGCCAACGTCCTGACTTTC.

The V call is TRBV5-8, the J call TRBJ2-6, with D perhaps TRBD2 (5 bases). With 5 bases removed from V and 2 bases from J, the gap between germline ends came to 11 bases. CDR1 is SGHTS, CDR2 YDEGEE, per germline. This CDR3 is 15 amino acids long. CDR3 loop: CASSLGGTGANVLTF. CDR3 sequence (DNA): TGTGCCAGCAGTCTCGGAGGAACTGGGGCCAACGTCCTGACTTTC.